This T cell receptor beta chain came from a study of blood T cell repertoires in COVID-19. On the study more broadly: Acute-phase and convalescent COVID-19 samples originated in the United States, Italy and Spain. The cDNA or gDNA used as material had been derived from T cells, B-cell-depleted T cells, or PBMCs.

In the original processing: Estimates of nucleated cell counts were drawn from the amplification of reference gene primers. Libraries were prepared by immunoSEQ multiplex PCR; TCRdb keeps only in-frame clonotypes and omits some of them. The V and J calls and clone size are taken from that table; D and trimming were inferred from the DNA. The sample has 95,000 to 100,000 clones, approximately 91% seen once. The origin of this receptor is a man between 45 and 60 years old with acute or convalescent COVID-19. Sequenced input: peripheral blood.

The CDR3 protein is CASSENQNYGYTF. The DNA for the CDR3 is TGTGCCAGCAGTGAAAATCAGAACTATGGCTACACCTTC. V usage is TRBV25-1 and J usage is TRBJ1-2; D uncertain. V was clipped by 2 bases and J by 2 bases, with 6 bases between them. CDR1 and CDR2 from the germline V gene are MGHDK and SYGVNS. The CDR3 has 13 amino acids.